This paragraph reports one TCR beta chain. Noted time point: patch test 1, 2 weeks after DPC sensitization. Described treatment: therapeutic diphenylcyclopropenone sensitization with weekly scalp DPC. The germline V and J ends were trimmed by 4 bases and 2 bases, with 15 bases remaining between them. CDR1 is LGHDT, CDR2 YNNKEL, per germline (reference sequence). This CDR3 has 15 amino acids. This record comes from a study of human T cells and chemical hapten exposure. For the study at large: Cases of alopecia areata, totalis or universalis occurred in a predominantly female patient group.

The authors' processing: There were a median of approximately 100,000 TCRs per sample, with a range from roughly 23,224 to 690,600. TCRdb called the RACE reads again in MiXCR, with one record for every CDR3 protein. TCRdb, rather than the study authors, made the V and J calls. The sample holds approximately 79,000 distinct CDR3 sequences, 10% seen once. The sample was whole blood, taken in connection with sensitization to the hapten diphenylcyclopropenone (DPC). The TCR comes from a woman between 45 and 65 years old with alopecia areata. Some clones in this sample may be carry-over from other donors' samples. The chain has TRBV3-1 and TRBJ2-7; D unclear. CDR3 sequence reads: CASSLGLGTPYEQYF. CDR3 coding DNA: TGTGCCAGCAGCCTCGGCTTGGGTACTCCCTACGAGCAGTACTTC.